Listed here are 23 T cell receptor beta chains from one sample, sequenced in a study of T cells in Graves' hyperthyroidism and ophthalmopathy. TCR beta CDR3 regions were amplified from RNA. The HTBI set primed first-round TCR CDR3 RT-PCR. MiXCR was run by TCRdb on the multiplex PCR reads, yielding one entry per CDR3 protein. Counted here are about 640,000 distinct CDR3 sequences, around 21% occurring once; the ten biggest clones make up over 30%. The sample taken for sequencing was blood. These receptors all come from a man aged 25 to 45 with Graves' ophthalmopathy.

The chain is built from TRBV5-1 and TRBJ1-1; possible D gene TRBD1, 5 bases. This CDR3 region has 15 residues. Between the trimmed V and J ends, which lost 4 bases and 5 bases, there was a span of 18 bases. Germline CDR1 SGHRS, CDR2 YFSETQ. The DNA of the CDR3 is TGCGCCAGCAGCCCCCAAGTGGGCGGGGGGACTGAAGCTTTCTTT. This encodes CASSPQVGGGTEAFF.

The table lists this clonotype with many counts. The genes are TRBV28 and TRBJ1-5, with D possibly matching TRBD1 (5 bases). V lost 6 bases and J 2 bases, leaving 11 bases between the germline ends. The CDR3 sequence is 14 residues long. From germline, CDR1 is MDHEN and CDR2 SYDVKM. The CDR3 reads CASRPRGGNQPQHF. The CDR3 DNA is TGTGCCAGCAGACCAAGGGGCGGCAATCAGCCCCAGCATTTT.

This clonotype has more than one count but fewer than ten. The chain carries TRBV28 and TRBJ2-7; 8 bases match TRBD1. V shed 5 bases, J shed 5 bases, and the junction held 8 bases outside the gene matches. The CDR3 extends over 14 amino acids. CDR1 is MDHEN, CDR2 SYDVKM, per germline. In DNA, the CDR3 is TGTGCCAGCAGTGCAGGACAGGGTCAAGACGAGCAGTACTTC. It specifies CASSAGQGQDEQYF.

As concerns this clonotype: One end of the junction fails to match germline, which may point to a read error. In DNA, the CDR3 is TGTGCCAGCAGCTTGGAGTTCAGGGATTCCACCCGGGAGCTGTTTTTT. This sequence encodes CASSLEFRDSTRELFF. This sequence joins TRBV5-6 and TRBJ2-2; tentatively, D is TRBD1 (5 bases). Germline lookup yields CDR1 SGHDT and CDR2 YYEEEE. This CDR3 has 16 amino acids.

CDR3 sequence (DNA): TGTGCCAGCTCACCCGGGAGCCGAGATACGCAGTATTTT. This codes for CASSPGSRDTQYF. The chain carries TRBV18 and TRBJ2-3, with a tentative D call TRBD2 (6 bases). Trimming removed 3 bases at V and 5 bases at J, with 9 bases between. CDR1 is KGHSH and CDR2 is LQKENI in the germline V gene. This CDR3 has 13 amino acids.

This clonotype was seen at least ten times. V is TRBV13 and J is TRBJ1-1, with a possible D match to TRBD1 (6 bases). Germline V gene sequence: CDR1 PRHDT, CDR2 FYEKMQ (reference sequence). The CDR3 totals 13 residues. Trimming removed 6 bases at V and 1 base at J, with 9 bases between. The CDR3 DNA sequence: TGTGCCAGCAGAGACAGGCAGAACACTGAAGCTTTCTTT. Protein sequence: CASRDRQNTEAFF.

This clonotype appeared a few times. The chain employs TRBV10-1 and TRBJ2-5; TRBD2 might be the D (5 bases). Per the germline V gene, CDR1 is WNHNN and CDR2 is SYGVQD (reference sequence). CDR3 length: 12 amino acids. V dropped 7 bases and J dropped 1 base, with 7 bases sitting between them. CDR3 protein: CASIRGQETQYF. The CDR3 bases are TGCGCCAGCATCCGGGGCCAAGAGACCCAGTACTTC.

On this clonotype itself: A clone one base away is much larger, so this may be a read error. The CDR3 carries no conserved terminal phenylalanine or tryptophan, so it likely arises from a read error. This chain uses TRBV6-2 or TRBV6-3 with TRBJ2-1, with 10 bases matching TRBD2. The trim removed 3 bases at V and 2 bases at J, leaving 1 base unmatched. The CDR3 has 15 amino acids. The germline V gene has CDR1 MNHEY and CDR2 SVGEGT. This chain's CDR3 is CASSYTSGTYNEQFS. The CDR3 region has the DNA TGTGCCAGCAGTTATACTAGCGGGACCTACAATGAGCAGTTCTCC.

The chain is built from TRBV4-1 and TRBJ2-7, with 8 bases matching TRBD1. The CDR3 sequence is 15 residues long. Germline CDR1 and CDR2: MGHRA and YSYEKL. V shed 4 bases and J 5 bases; nucleotides not matched to a gene: 10. This CDR3 reads CASSLRTGTGHEQYF. For the CDR3, the DNA is TGCGCCAGCAGCCTTCGGACCGGGACAGGACACGAGCAGTACTTC.

The sample holds a few counts of this clonotype. The chain uses TRBV20-1 and TRBJ2-7; 8 bases line up with TRBD1. The trim removed 6 bases at V and 1 base at J, leaving 5 bases unmatched. The CDR3 has 13 amino acids. Germline V gene sequence: CDR1 DFQATT, CDR2 SNEGSKA (reference sequence). The CDR3 protein is CSAGTGISYEQYF. The CDR3 DNA sequence: TGCAGTGCCGGGACAGGTATTTCCTACGAGCAGTACTTC.

This clonotype was observed a few times. The chain employs TRBV27 and TRBJ2-7; perhaps TRBD2 as D (6 bases). Germline V CDR1 and CDR2: MNHEY, SMNVEV (reference sequence). Trimming took 5 bases from V and 3 from J, leaving 17 bases between them. The length of the CDR3 is 15 residues. The CDR3 loop is CASSPTGGVHYEQYF. The CDR3 DNA sequence: TGTGCCAGCAGTCCGACCGGGGGAGTCCACTACGAGCAGTACTTC.

This clonotype is a singleton in its sample. This sequence joins TRBV29-1 and TRBJ2-1; 9 bases match TRBD2. Looked up from germline, CDR1 is SQVTM and CDR2 is ANQGSEA. CDR3 length: 16 amino acids. Unmatched junction bases numbered 13, after V lost 7 bases and J lost 3 bases. CDR3 loop: CSAPGLTSGNYNEQFF. The CDR3 DNA follows: TGCAGCGCTCCCGGGTTGACTAGCGGAAACTACAATGAGCAGTTCTTC.

This clonotype was seen repeatedly, ten times or more. This chain links TRBV7-2 with TRBJ2-3; 12 bases fit TRBD2. Per germline, CDR1 SGHTA and CDR2 FQGNSA. V gave up 1 base and J gave up 4 bases; unmatched junction bases: 6. This CDR3 spans 17 amino acids. This CDR3 reads CASSLVASGRGADTQYF. For the CDR3, the DNA is TGTGCCAGCAGCTTAGTTGCTAGCGGGAGGGGTGCAGATACGCAGTATTTT. Combining the CDR3 with reference TRBV7-2 and TRBJ2-3 gives the whole variable domain GAGVSQSPSNKVTEKGKDVELRCDPISGHTALYWYRQSLGQGLEFLIYFQGNSAPDKSGLPSDRFSAERTGGSVSTLTIQRTQQEDSAVYLCASSLVASGRGADTQYFGPGTRLTVL.

The table lists this clonotype with a few counts. This rearrangement joins TRBV27 to TRBJ2-1; 8 bases map to TRBD2. Germline CDR1 MNHEY, CDR2 SMNVEV (reference sequence). The V gene end was trimmed by 6 bases and the J gene end by 6 bases; junction bases not matched to a gene: 4. This CDR3 contains 13 residues. In nucleotides, the CDR3 is TGTGCCAGCAGGGACGGGAGGGCCAATGAGCAGTTCTTC. It yields the protein CASRDGRANEQFF.

Only a few counts were recorded for this clonotype. The chain recombines TRBV5-8 with TRBJ2-2, with 12 bases that match TRBD2. In germline, CDR1 is SGHTS, CDR2 YDEGEE. The V and J ends lost 0 bases and 6 bases, in that order; junction bases with no gene match: 6. This CDR3 comprises 17 residues. The CDR3 spells CASSLELAGGPAGELFF. Written as DNA, the CDR3 is TGTGCCAGCAGCTTGGAGCTAGCGGGAGGGCCGGCCGGGGAGCTGTTTTTT.

This clonotype was seen only once. J is TRBJ1-1 and V is TRBV6-1; D is unresolved. There are 15 residues in the CDR3. The germline V gene has CDR1 MNHNS and CDR2 SASEGT. Trimming removed 6 bases at V and 3 bases at J, with 17 bases between. The DNA for the CDR3 is TGTGCCAGCAGCCTCCGACCCTCGTCGGACACTGAAGCTTTCTTT. Protein: CASSLRPSSDTEAFF.

This clonotype was observed a few times. The chain links TRBV28 to TRBJ2-5, with 10 bases that match TRBD1. Trimming cost V 4 bases and J 5 bases; bases outside gene matches: 10. Germline CDR1 is MDHEN and CDR2 is SYDVKM. The CDR3 consists of 16 residues. In DNA, the CDR3 is TGTGCCAGCAGTTCCCCGGACAGGGGGGGGCTGGAGACCCAGTACTTC. This translates into CASSSPDRGGLETQYF.

The chain joins TRBV28 to TRBJ1-1; 9 nucleotides align to TRBD1. CDR1 MDHEN and CDR2 SYDVKM come from the germline V gene. V lost 1 base and J lost 6; bases outside the gene matches: 3. The length of the CDR3 is 14 residues. CDR3 amino acids: CASSLYRGLSEAFF. The DNA for the CDR3 is TGTGCCAGCAGTTTATACAGGGGGCTGTCTGAAGCTTTCTTT.

The chain joins TRBV7-9 to TRBJ1-2, with D perhaps TRBD1 (5 bases). This CDR3 is built from 13 residues. Germline CDR1 and CDR2: SEHNR and FQNEAQ (reference sequence). Trimming removed 4 bases from V and 6 bases from J, with 12 bases in between. This chain's CDR3 is CASSSRSGDGYTF. The CDR3 region has the DNA TGTGCCAGCAGCTCGAGGTCGGGGGATGGCTACACCTTC.

This clonotype was observed a handful of times. The rearrangement links TRBV30 to TRBJ1-2; D possibly corresponds to TRBD1 (6 bases). V shed 4 bases and J shed 4 bases, with 16 bases lying between them. Per germline, CDR1 GTSNPN and CDR2 SVGIG (reference sequence). The CDR3 runs 14 residues. CDR3 sequence: CAWITAGETYGYTF. In DNA form, the CDR3 reads TGTGCCTGGATAACGGCAGGGGAAACCTATGGCTACACCTTC. The whole variable domain, filled in from reference TRBV30 and TRBJ1-2, reads SQTIHQWPATLVQPVGSPLSLECTVEGTSNPNLYWYRQAAGRGLQLLFYSVGIGQISSEVPQNLSASRPQDRQFILSSKKLLLSDSGFYLCAWITAGETYGYTFGSGTRLTVV.

The J gene is TRBJ2-7, the V gene TRBV7-2, with 7 bases fitting TRBD2. CDR1 is SGHTA and CDR2 is FQGNSA in the germline V gene. CDR3 length: 15 amino acids. The J segment lost 0 bases and the V segment lost 4 bases, leaving 6 bases of the junction unmatched. The CDR3 region is CASSSQGGVSYEQYF. Written as DNA, the CDR3 is TGTGCCAGCAGCTCCCAGGGAGGGGTCTCCTACGAGCAGTACTTC.

V and J are TRBV4-3 and TRBJ2-7, with D perhaps TRBD2 (6 bases). The CDR3 covers 15 residues. The germline V and J ends were trimmed by 4 bases and 4 bases, with 17 bases remaining between them. CDR1 LGHNA and CDR2 YSLEER come from the germline V gene. The CDR3 DNA reads as TGCGCCAGCAGCCCCTCAATAGGAGGGCAATACGAGCAGTACTTC. Encoded protein: CASSPSIGGQYEQYF.

This clonotype came up a few times. The chain has TRBV6-1 and TRBJ1-5; possibly TRBD1 for D (5 bases). Trimming removed 4 bases at V and 3 bases at J, with 13 bases between. The CDR3 has 15 amino acids. CDR1 MNHNS and CDR2 SASEGT come from the germline V gene. The CDR3 DNA reads TGTGCCAGCAGTGGGGGGGGGTCTCACAATCAGCCCCAGCATTTT. Its protein product is CASSGGGSHNQPQHF.